A selection of T cell receptor beta chains follows, all from one sample in a study of T cells after yellow fever vaccination. TCRdb ran MiXCR on the 5' RACE reads and lists one entry per CDR3 protein. This table has about 110,000 distinct CDR3 sequences, 7.5% to 9.5% appearing once. The sample in question was CD8+ T cells sorted from PBMCs, obtained 45 days after the yellow fever booster vaccination. All receptors derive from a man aged 25-40 years who received the YFV17D yellow fever vaccine. The CDR3 runs from the conserved cysteine through the conserved F or W. Part of the rows lack a size; the others show once, few, many or a class for expanded clones.

clone_size	v_call	j_call	cdr3_aa
many	TRBV7-2	TRBJ2-7	CASSFITPVSYEQYF
NA	TRBV28	TRBJ2-3	CASSPLGVLSTDTQYF
NA	TRBV6-2/TRBV6-3	TRBJ2-1	CASRVNSAYNEQFF
many	TRBV27	TRBJ2-1	CASSWGNPGSYNEQFF
many	TRBV2	TRBJ2-7	CASGPNGNEQYF
many	TRBV20-1	TRBJ2-1	CSARDRGGTAFYNEQFF
many	TRBV29-1	TRBJ2-5	CSVLTSKGGIQETQYF
many	TRBV12-3/TRBV12-4	TRBJ2-5	CASSLQASGGGTQYF
many	TRBV5-1	TRBJ2-7	CASSLGSGIPYEQYF
many	TRBV19	TRBJ2-1	CASEAGTEAYNEQFF
few	TRBV2	TRBJ2-4	CASGENIQYF
few	TRBV9	TRBJ2-1	CASSKTSFRGEQFF
many	TRBV7-6	TRBJ2-3	CASSLEAASTDTQYF
many	TRBV14	TRBJ2-2	CASSTWGPGELFF
many	TRBV29-1	TRBJ1-4	CSVPVGGKLFF
many	TRBV7-7	TRBJ2-3	CASSLGDSRGDTQYF
few	TRBV11-3	TRBJ2-3	CASSLLSGPGDTQYF
many	TRBV4-3	TRBJ2-7	CASSAVFGSYEQYF
many	TRBV7-2	TRBJ1-4	CASSSLGSLGEKLFF
many	TRBV12-3/TRBV12-4	TRBJ2-3	CASRMSGSSTDTQYF
many	TRBV5-1	TRBJ2-1	CASSLSLAGTNEQFF
many	TRBV5-5	TRBJ2-2	CASSHPAGELFF
many	TRBV20-1	TRBJ2-7	CSAKGTSGRSSYEQYF
many	TRBV7-8	TRBJ2-1	CASSLEAGGYYNEQFF
NA	TRBV4-3	TRBJ2-2	CASSQDGAGGTGELFF
many	TRBV12-3/TRBV12-4	TRBJ2-1	CASSLEVRAQFF
few	TRBV27	TRBJ2-7	CASSLSIGRREGRYEQYF
many	TRBV20-1	TRBJ2-1	CSARSGSSYNEQFF
many	TRBV5-1	TRBJ2-1	CASSLVGGGPNEQFF
few	TRBV7-6	TRBJ2-3	CASSQAPSSGRAPDTQYF
many	TRBV20-1	TRBJ2-3	CSAPGLAGVEDTQYF
many	TRBV29-1	TRBJ2-7	CSVEGRDFYEQYF
many	TRBV29-1	TRBJ2-7	CSVAPGAEQYF
many	TRBV7-6	TRBJ2-1	CASSLGLAGSFGDEQFF
many	TRBV20-1	TRBJ2-7	CSARDGGVAGPSYEQYF
many	TRBV4-3	TRBJ2-3	CASSQNLGGHGGYF
NA	TRBV7-9	TRBJ2-7	CASSPQHGEREQYF
NA	TRBV2	TRBJ2-3	CASPTSGGHYTDTQYF
few	TRBV4-2	TRBJ2-7	CASSPDVRTLRDPYEQYF
many	TRBV11-2	TRBJ2-4	CASSLWEAKNIQYF
many	TRBV6-5	TRBJ2-5	CASTIGGGPQETQYF
NA	TRBV10-1	TRBJ2-1	CASSGGVSGRPGNEQFF
many	TRBV29-1	TRBJ2-1	CSVEFAVRAELNEQFF
many	TRBV12-3/TRBV12-4	TRBJ1-2	CASSLNRAYGYTF
many	TRBV5-1	TRBJ1-1	CASSLRPGAATEAFF
few	TRBV6-2/TRBV6-3	TRBJ2-7	CASSYGANEQYF
many	TRBV27	TRBJ2-3	CASSLLRTDTQYF
many	TRBV12-3/TRBV12-4	TRBJ2-6	CASSFRELGANVLTF
many	TRBV2	TRBJ2-2	CASSARGGELFF